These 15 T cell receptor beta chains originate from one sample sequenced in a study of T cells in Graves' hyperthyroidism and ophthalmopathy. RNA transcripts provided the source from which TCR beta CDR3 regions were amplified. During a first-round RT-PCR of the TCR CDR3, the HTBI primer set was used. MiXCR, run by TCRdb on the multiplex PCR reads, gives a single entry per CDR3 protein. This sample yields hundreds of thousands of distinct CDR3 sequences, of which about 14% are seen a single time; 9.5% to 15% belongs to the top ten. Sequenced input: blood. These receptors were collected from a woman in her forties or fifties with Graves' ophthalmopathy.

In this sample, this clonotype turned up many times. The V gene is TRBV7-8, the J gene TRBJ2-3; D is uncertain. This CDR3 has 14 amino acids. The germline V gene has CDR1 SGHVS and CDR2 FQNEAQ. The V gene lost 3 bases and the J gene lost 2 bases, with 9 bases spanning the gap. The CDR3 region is CASSFALVTDTQYF. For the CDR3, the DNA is TGTGCCAGCAGCTTCGCATTAGTCACAGATACGCAGTATTTT.

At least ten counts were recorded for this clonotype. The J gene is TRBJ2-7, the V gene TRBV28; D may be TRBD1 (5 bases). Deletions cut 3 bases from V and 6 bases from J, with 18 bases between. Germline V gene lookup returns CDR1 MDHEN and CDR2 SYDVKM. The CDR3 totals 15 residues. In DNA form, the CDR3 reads TGTGCCAGCAGTTTTTATCCTGCAGGGATGGGCGAGCAGTACTTC. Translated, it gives CASSFYPAGMGEQYF.

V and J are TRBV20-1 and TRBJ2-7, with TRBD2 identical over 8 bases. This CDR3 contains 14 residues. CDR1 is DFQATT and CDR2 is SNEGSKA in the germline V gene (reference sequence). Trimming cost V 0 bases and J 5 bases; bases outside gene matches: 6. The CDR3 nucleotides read TGCAGTGCTAGAGATTCGTCGGGGGGGGACGAGCAGTACTTC. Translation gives CSARDSSGGDEQYF.

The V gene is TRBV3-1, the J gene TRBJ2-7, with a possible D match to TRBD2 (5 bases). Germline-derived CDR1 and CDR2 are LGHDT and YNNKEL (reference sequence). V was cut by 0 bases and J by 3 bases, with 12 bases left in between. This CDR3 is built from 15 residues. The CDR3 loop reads CASSQERGLDYEQYF. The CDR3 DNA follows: TGTGCCAGCAGCCAAGAGCGAGGGCTAGACTACGAGCAGTACTTC.

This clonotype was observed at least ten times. The CDR3 nucleotides read TGTGCCAGCAGCTTAGTCCGAAGGCTGAACACTGAAGCTTTCTTT. It translates to CASSLVRRLNTEAFF. This chain connects TRBV13 to TRBJ1-1; D uncertain. This CDR3 has 15 amino acids. CDR1 and CDR2 (germline): PRHDT, FYEKMQ (reference sequence). V dropped 1 base and J dropped 0 bases, with 9 bases sitting between them.

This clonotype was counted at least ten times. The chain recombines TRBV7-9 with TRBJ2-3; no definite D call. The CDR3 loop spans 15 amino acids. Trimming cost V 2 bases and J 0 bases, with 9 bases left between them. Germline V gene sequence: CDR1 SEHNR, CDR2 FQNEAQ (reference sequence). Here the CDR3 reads CASSLFHPSTDTQYF. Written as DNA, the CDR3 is TGTGCCAGCAGCTTATTCCACCCGAGCACAGATACGCAGTATTTT. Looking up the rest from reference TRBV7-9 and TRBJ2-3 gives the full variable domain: DTGVSQNPRHKITKRGQNVTFRCDPISEHNRLYWYRQTLGQGPEFLTYFQNEAQLEKSRLLSDRFSAERPKGSFSTLEIQRTEQGDSAMYLCASSLFHPSTDTQYFGPGTRLTVL.

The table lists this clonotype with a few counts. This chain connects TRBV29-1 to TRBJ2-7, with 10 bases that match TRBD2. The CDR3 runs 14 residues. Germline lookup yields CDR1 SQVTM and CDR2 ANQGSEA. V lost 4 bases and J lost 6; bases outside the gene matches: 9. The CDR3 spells CSVGTSGITGEQYF. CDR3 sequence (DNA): TGCAGCGTTGGAACTAGCGGGATTACGGGCGAGCAGTACTTC.

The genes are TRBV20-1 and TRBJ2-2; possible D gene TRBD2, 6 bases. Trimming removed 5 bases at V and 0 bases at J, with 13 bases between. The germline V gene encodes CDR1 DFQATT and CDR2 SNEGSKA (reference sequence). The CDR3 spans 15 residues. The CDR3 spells CSARRLVSNTGELFF. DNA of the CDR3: TGCAGTGCTCGCAGACTAGTATCGAACACCGGGGAGCTGTTTTTT.

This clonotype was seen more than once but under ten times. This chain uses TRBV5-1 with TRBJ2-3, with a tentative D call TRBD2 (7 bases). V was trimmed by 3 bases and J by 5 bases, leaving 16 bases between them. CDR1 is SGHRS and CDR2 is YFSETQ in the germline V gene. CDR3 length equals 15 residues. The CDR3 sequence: CASSSGGGRVDTQYF. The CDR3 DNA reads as TGCGCCAGCAGCTCTGGCGGGGGCCGGGTAGATACGCAGTATTTT.

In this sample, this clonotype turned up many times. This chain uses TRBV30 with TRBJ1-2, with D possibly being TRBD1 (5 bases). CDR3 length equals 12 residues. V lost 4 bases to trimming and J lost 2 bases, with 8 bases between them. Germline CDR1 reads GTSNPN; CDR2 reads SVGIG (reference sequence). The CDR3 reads CAWKGANYGYTF. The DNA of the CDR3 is TGTGCCTGGAAAGGGGCCAACTATGGCTACACCTTC.

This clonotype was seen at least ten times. The CDR3 region is CASSQGDRGEQYF. The CDR3 nucleotides read TGCGCCAGCAGCCAGGGGGACAGGGGCGAGCAGTACTTC. J is TRBJ2-7 and V is TRBV4-1; 10 bases match TRBD1. The germline V gene encodes CDR1 MGHRA and CDR2 YSYEKL. This CDR3 contains 13 residues. V lost 3 bases, J lost 6 bases, and 2 bases stayed unmatched.

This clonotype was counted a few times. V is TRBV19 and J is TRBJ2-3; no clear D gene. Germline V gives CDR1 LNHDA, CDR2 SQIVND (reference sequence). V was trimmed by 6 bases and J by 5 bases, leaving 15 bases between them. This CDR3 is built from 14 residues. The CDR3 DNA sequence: TGTGCCAGTAGACAAGTGGCACACAGAGATACGCAGTATTTT. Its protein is CASRQVAHRDTQYF.

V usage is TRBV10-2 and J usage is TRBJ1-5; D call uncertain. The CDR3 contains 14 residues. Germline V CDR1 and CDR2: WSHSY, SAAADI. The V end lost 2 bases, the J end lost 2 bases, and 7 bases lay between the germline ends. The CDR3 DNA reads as TGCGCCAGCAGTGAGGGTCAGCGCAATCAGCCCCAGCATTTT. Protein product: CASSEGQRNQPQHF.

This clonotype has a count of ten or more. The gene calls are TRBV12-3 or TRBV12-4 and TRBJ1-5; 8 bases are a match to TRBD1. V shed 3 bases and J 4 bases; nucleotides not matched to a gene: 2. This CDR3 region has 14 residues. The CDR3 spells CASSLTGANQPQHF. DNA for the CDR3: TGTGCCAGCAGTTTGACAGGGGCTAATCAGCCCCAGCATTTT.

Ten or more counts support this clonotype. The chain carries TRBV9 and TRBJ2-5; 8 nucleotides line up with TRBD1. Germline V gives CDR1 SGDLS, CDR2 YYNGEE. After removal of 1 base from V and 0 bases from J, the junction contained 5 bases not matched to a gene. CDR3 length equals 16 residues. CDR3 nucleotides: TGTGCCAGCAGCGTAAGGACAGGGCGGTACCAAGAGACCCAGTACTTC. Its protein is CASSVRTGRYQETQYF.